One sample yielded the 20 T cell receptor beta chains listed below, sequenced in a study of OX40 agonist ivuxolimab in advanced cancers. Here immunoSEQ multiplex PCR was the method, and the copy in TCRdb shows in-frame clones only, minus some. This table holds about 47,000 clones, roughly 85% found once. Sequencing used CD4+ or CD8+ T cells sorted from blood, obtained in a trial of the OX40 agonist ivuxolimab. These receptor sequences come from an adult with an advanced solid tumor such as melanoma, head and neck, liver or kidney cancer.

The rearrangement links TRBV10-2 to TRBJ2-2, with 7 bases aligning to TRBD1. This CDR3 contains 14 residues. Germline CDR1 reads WSHSY; CDR2 reads SAAADI. The V and J ends lost 5 bases and 1 base, in that order; junction bases with no gene match: 1. The CDR3 loop reads CASSRTGNTGELFF. DNA of the CDR3: TGCGCCAGCAGTAGGACAGGGAACACCGGGGAGCTGTTTTTT.

V is TRBV4-1 and J is TRBJ2-7, with 7 bases that match TRBD2. The CDR3 runs to 17 residues. Trimming at V came to 5 bases and at J to 2 bases, leaving 15 bases not matched to a gene. The germline CDR1 and CDR2 sequences are MGHRA and YSYEKL. CDR3 loop: CASSTGLGERVTYEQYF. CDR3 nucleotide sequence: TGCGCCAGCAGCACCGGACTAGGGGAAAGGGTGACCTACGAGCAGTACTTC.

The chain employs TRBV7-9 and TRBJ2-1, with D possibly matching TRBD2 (6 bases). In germline, CDR1 is SEHNR, CDR2 FQNEAQ (reference sequence). The V gene lost 1 base and the J gene lost 6 bases, with 13 bases spanning the gap. The CDR3 spans 15 residues. CDR3 sequence reads: CASSLVLAVINEQFF. The DNA of the CDR3 is TGTGCCAGCAGCTTAGTACTAGCTGTTATCAATGAGCAGTTCTTC.

This chain connects TRBV19 to TRBJ2-3, with TRBD1 matching over 8 bases. Germline CDR1 is LNHDA and CDR2 is SQIVND (reference sequence). After removal of 5 bases from V and 4 bases from J, the junction contained 5 bases not matched to a gene. CDR3 length equals 14 residues. The CDR3 region is CASSARQGPDTQYF. The CDR3 region has the DNA TGTGCCAGTAGTGCCCGACAGGGGCCAGATACGCAGTATTTT.

The genes are TRBV10-2 and TRBJ2-7, with 8 nucleotides matching TRBD1. The CDR3 totals 12 residues. The germline CDR1 and CDR2 sequences are WSHSY and SAAADI. Trimming cost V 6 bases and J 6 bases; bases outside gene matches: 4. The CDR3 DNA reads as TGCGCCAGCAGATACGACAGGGGCGAGCAGTACTTC. Its protein is CASRYDRGEQYF.

The V and J genes are TRBV10-1 and TRBJ2-7; weak D call: TRBD2 (5 bases). The CDR3 runs to 16 residues. Trimming stripped 5 bases from V and 0 bases from J, with 17 bases between. The germline gives CDR1 WNHNN, CDR2 SYGVQD (reference sequence). CDR3 residues: CASSIARGKGSYEQYF. The CDR3 coding sequence is TGCGCCAGCAGTATAGCTCGGGGAAAGGGCTCCTACGAGCAGTACTTC.

J is TRBJ2-5 and V is TRBV19; 8 bases line up with TRBD1. Germline CDR1 is LNHDA and CDR2 is SQIVND (reference sequence). The CDR3 extends over 14 amino acids. The V segment lost 6 bases and the J segment 3 bases; nucleotides outside the gene matches: 6. CDR3 residues: CASRRQGAKETQYF. Written as DNA, the CDR3 is TGTGCCAGTAGGCGTCAGGGGGCAAAAGAGACCCAGTACTTC.

The chain is built from TRBV19 and TRBJ2-2; 12 bases are a match to TRBD2. Germline trimming cut 7 bases from V and 2 bases from J; bases unmatched to any gene: 5. The V gene's germline CDR1 is LNHDA and CDR2 SQIVND (reference sequence). The CDR3 length is 16 residues. The CDR3 sequence is CASITSGRTNTGELFF. The DNA of the CDR3 is TGTGCCAGTATAACTAGCGGGAGGACTAACACCGGGGAGCTGTTTTTT. Full variable domain (remainder filled in from reference TRBV19 and TRBJ2-2): DGGITQSPKYLFRKEGQNVTLSCEQNLNHDAMYWYRQDPGQGLRLIYYSQIVNDFQKGDIAEGYSVSREKKESFPLTVTSAQKNPTAFYLCASITSGRTNTGELFFGEGSRLTVL.

This clone was seen a single time. The chain carries TRBV4-1 and TRBJ2-5, with 10 bases that match TRBD1. The germline CDR1 and CDR2 sequences are MGHRA and YSYEKL. This CDR3 has 20 residues. The J segment lost 1 base and the V segment lost 2 bases, leaving 16 bases of the junction unmatched. The CDR3 reads CASSQNSYSGTGVSQETQYF. The CDR3 DNA reads TGCGCCAGCAGCCAAAATTCGTATAGCGGGACAGGGGTCTCCCAAGAGACCCAGTACTTC.

Here the CDR3 reads CASSWTGLAGPANTGELFF. The CDR3 DNA is TGCGCCAGCAGCTGGACAGGACTAGCGGGACCGGCGAACACCGGGGAGCTGTTTTTT. The rearrangement joins TRBV5-1 to TRBJ2-2; 12 bases match TRBD2. The CDR3 loop spans 19 amino acids. Per the germline V gene, CDR1 is SGHRS and CDR2 is YFSETQ. Trimming cost V 3 bases and J 0 bases; bases outside gene matches: 9.

This clone occurred once. CDR3 amino acids: CASSLVLSLDTQYF. In DNA, the CDR3 is TGTGCCAGTAGTTTGGTTCTTAGCTTGGATACGCAGTATTTT. V is TRBV19 and J is TRBJ2-3; D unresolved. V lost 5 bases, J lost 6 bases, and 15 bases lay in between. The germline gives CDR1 LNHDA, CDR2 SQIVND (reference sequence). There are 14 residues in the CDR3.

This chain joins TRBV12-5 and TRBJ2-3; the match to TRBD2 covers 7 bases. CDR1 and CDR2 from the germline V gene are LGHNT and FRNRAP. Trimming at V came to 4 bases and at J to 2 bases, leaving 3 bases not matched to a gene. The CDR3 sequence is 14 residues long. The CDR3 DNA reads TGTGCTAGTGGTTCGGGGGGATTCACAGATACGCAGTATTTT. Translation gives CASGSGGFTDTQYF.

The chain links TRBV19 to TRBJ2-3; 11 bases are shared with TRBD2. The junction had 7 bases not matched to a gene; V was cut back by 6 bases and J by 2 bases. CDR1 is LNHDA and CDR2 is SQIVND in the germline V gene (reference sequence). The CDR3 extends over 16 amino acids. DNA of the CDR3: TGTGCCAGTAGCCTAACTAGCGGGGGAACCACAGATACGCAGTATTTT. It is translated as CASSLTSGGTTDTQYF. Together with reference TRBV19 and TRBJ2-3, the CDR3 gives the full variable domain: DGGITQSPKYLFRKEGQNVTLSCEQNLNHDAMYWYRQDPGQGLRLIYYSQIVNDFQKGDIAEGYSVSREKKESFPLTVTSAQKNPTAFYLCASSLTSGGTTDTQYFGPGTRLTVL.

This sequence joins TRBV5-1 and TRBJ2-3; D call uncertain. CDR3 length equals 12 residues. From germline, CDR1 is SGHRS and CDR2 YFSETQ. Trimming took off 4 bases at V and 2 bases at J, with 5 bases between the two ends. The CDR3 sequence: CASSVNTDTQYF. In nucleotides, the CDR3 is TGCGCCAGCAGCGTTAACACAGATACGCAGTATTTT. The full variable domain, in which reference TRBV5-1 and TRBJ2-3 provide the parts outside the CDR3, is KAGVTQTPRYLIKTRGQQVTLSCSPISGHRSVSWYQQTPGQGLQFLFEYFSETQRNKGNFPGRFSGRQFSNSRSEMNVSTLELGDSALYLCASSVNTDTQYFGPGTRLTVL.

V and J are TRBV9 and TRBJ1-1, with TRBD1 matching over 8 bases. Germline assignment: CDR1 SGDLS and CDR2 YYNGEE. The CDR3 is made up of 16 amino acids. V was clipped by 0 bases and J by 1 base; unmatched bases: 5. In DNA form, the CDR3 reads TGTGCCAGCAGCGTAGTGGCAGGGGGCGCGAACACTGAAGCTTTCTTT. It specifies CASSVVAGGANTEAFF.

The CDR3 is CASRPTGGRWQPQHF. The DNA of the CDR3 is TGTGCCAGCAGACCAACAGGGGGCCGGTGGCAGCCCCAGCATTTT. This rearrangement joins TRBV28 to TRBJ1-5; 9 bases match TRBD1. CDR3 size: 15 residues. The J segment lost 7 bases and the V segment lost 6 bases, leaving 10 bases of the junction unmatched. The germline CDR1 and CDR2 sequences are MDHEN and SYDVKM.

The chain couples TRBV10-2 to TRBJ2-3, with D perhaps given as TRBD1 or TRBD2 (6 bases each). Per germline, CDR1 WSHSY and CDR2 SAAADI. V was cut by 6 bases and J by 3 bases, with 13 bases left in between. The CDR3 is made up of 14 amino acids. CDR3 sequence (DNA): TGCGCCAGCAGCGGGGGCGCCTCTACAGATACGCAGTATTTT. This translates into CASSGGASTDTQYF.

This clone was picked up a small number of times. The J gene is TRBJ2-7, the V gene TRBV6-1, with TRBD2 matching 8 bases. The CDR3 covers 15 residues. V lost 0 bases, J lost 3 bases, and 4 bases stayed unmatched. Looked up from germline, CDR1 is MNHNS and CDR2 is SASEGT. CDR3 nucleotide sequence: TGTGCCAGCAGTGAAGCGCCCGGGGGGGGCTACGAGCAGTACTTC. It encodes CASSEAPGGGYEQYF.

CDR3 sequence: CASSAGPYNTEAFF. The CDR3 DNA is TGTGCCAGCAGTGCTGGTCCTTACAACACTGAAGCTTTCTTT. The rearrangement joins TRBV6-6 to TRBJ1-1; D remains unclear. This CDR3 region has 14 residues. Germline CDR1 MNHNY, CDR2 SVGAGI (reference sequence). Trimming took off 5 bases at V and 2 bases at J, with 12 bases between the two ends.

This chain links TRBV28 with TRBJ1-5; 7 bases align to TRBD1. Germline assignment: CDR1 MDHEN and CDR2 SYDVKM. V was clipped by 7 bases and J by 6 bases; unmatched bases: 12. The CDR3 loop spans 15 amino acids. DNA for the CDR3: TGTGCCAGCATTCTAGGGGGAGGGGGCCGTCAGCCCCAGCATTTT. It translates to CASILGGGGRQPQHF.